One and the same sample provided the 32 T cell receptor beta chains below, sequenced in a study of siplizumab effects on memory and regulatory T cells. Generated by immunoSEQ multiplex PCR, the TCRdb table keeps only in-frame clones and is missing some. The top ten hold around 0.15% of the sample, which has 100,000 or so clones, around 93% seen once. Sequencing was carried out using non-Treg CD4+ T cells sorted from blood. These receptors were obtained from a human donor in good health.

The rearrangement joins TRBV29-1 to TRBJ1-1, with a tentative D call TRBD1 (6 bases). Germline V gene lookup returns CDR1 SQVTM and CDR2 ANQGSEA. The CDR3 is 14 amino acids. The ends were cut back, 4 bases at V and 0 bases at J, with 12 bases in the middle. The CDR3 DNA reads TGCAGCGTTGGTTCAGGGGACATGAACACTGAAGCTTTCTTT. Translation gives CSVGSGDMNTEAFF. The variable domain in full, completed from reference TRBV29-1 and TRBJ1-1, reads SAVISQKPSRDICQRGTSLTIQCQVDSQVTMMFWYRQQPGQSLTLIATANQGSEATYESGFVIDKFPISRPNLTFSTLTVSNMSPEDSSIYLCSVGSGDMNTEAFFGQGTRLTVV.

This chain connects TRBV4-1 to TRBJ2-5; D uncertain. Trimming took off 3 bases at V and 5 bases at J, with 7 bases between the two ends. This CDR3 has 12 amino acids. Per the germline V gene, CDR1 is MGHRA and CDR2 is YSYEKL. DNA of the CDR3: TGCGCCAGCAGCCATCCTTTGGAGACCCAGTACTTC. It codes for CASSHPLETQYF.

The gene calls are TRBV5-1 and TRBJ2-2; perhaps TRBD2 as D (6 bases). The V end was cut by 7 bases, the J end by 1 base, with 11 bases between. Germline loops: CDR1 SGHRS, CDR2 YFSETQ. This CDR3 has 14 amino acids. Here the CDR3 DNA reads TGCGCCAGCCGTTTGCGGGAGAACACCGGGGAGCTGTTTTTT. Translated: CASRLRENTGELFF. Full variable domain (missing parts from reference TRBV5-1 and TRBJ2-2): KAGVTQTPRYLIKTRGQQVTLSCSPISGHRSVSWYQQTPGQGLQFLFEYFSETQRNKGNFPGRFSGRQFSNSRSEMNVSTLELGDSALYLCASRLRENTGELFFGEGSRLTVL.

This chain links TRBV4-3 with TRBJ2-1, with 9 positions matching TRBD1. The CDR3 covers 16 residues. Germline loops: CDR1 LGHNA, CDR2 YSLEER. Losses at the gene ends were 0 bases for V and 7 bases for J; bases not matched to a gene: 7. As DNA, the CDR3 is TGCGCCAGCAGCCAAGATGGGACAGGGAGTTGGAATGAGCAGTTCTTC. This sequence encodes CASSQDGTGSWNEQFF.

The chain has TRBV7-3 and TRBJ2-7; tentatively, D is TRBD1 (5 bases). Germline V gene lookup returns CDR1 SGHTA and CDR2 FQGTGA. The CDR3 length is 15 residues. Trimming took 2 bases from V and 1 from J, leaving 12 bases between them. DNA for the CDR3: TGTGCCAGCAGCTTAGAACAGGATCCTTCCTACGAGCAGTACTTC. Protein sequence: CASSLEQDPSYEQYF.

This clone was observed a single time. This chain joins TRBV13 and TRBJ2-5, with 10 bases identical to TRBD2. The CDR3 runs 19 residues. Germline V gene data show CDR1 as PRHDT and CDR2 as FYEKMQ (reference sequence). V lost 1 base to trimming and J lost 2 bases; unmatched junction nucleotides: 13. The CDR3 is CASSLEAPYSGGPQETQYF. The CDR3 DNA follows: TGTGCCAGCAGCTTAGAAGCCCCCTATAGCGGGGGGCCACAAGAGACCCAGTACTTC.

The chain has TRBV19 and TRBJ1-1, with D unclear. In germline, CDR1 is LNHDA, CDR2 SQIVND (reference sequence). The V and J ends lost 5 bases and 0 bases respectively, with 7 bases between them. The CDR3 contains 13 residues. The CDR3 reads CASSGSVNTEAFF. CDR3 nucleotides: TGTGCCAGTAGTGGTTCGGTGAACACTGAAGCTTTCTTT.

The rearrangement uses TRBV27 and TRBJ2-5; possible D gene TRBD1, 6 bases. The ends were cut back, 4 bases at V and 3 bases at J, with 12 bases in the middle. CDR3 length equals 14 residues. Looked up from germline, CDR1 is MNHEY and CDR2 is SMNVEV (reference sequence). The CDR3 loop is CASSSRQAKETQYF. In DNA form, the CDR3 reads TGTGCCAGCAGTTCCCGACAGGCGAAAGAGACCCAGTACTTC.

This chain joins TRBV28 and TRBJ2-7, with TRBD1 identical over 12 bases. Trimming took 4 bases from V and 4 from J; bases not matched to a gene: 5. Germline values: CDR1 MDHEN, CDR2 SYDVKM. The CDR3 loop spans 15 amino acids. The CDR3 sequence is CASSSTGQGAYEQYF. CDR3 coding DNA: TGTGCCAGCAGTTCTACGGGACAGGGGGCTTACGAGCAGTACTTC.

The rearrangement uses TRBV7-3 and TRBJ2-3; D uncertain. Germline values: CDR1 SGHTA, CDR2 FQGTGA. This CDR3 comprises 17 residues. Trimming took 0 bases from V and 0 from J, leaving 13 bases between them. DNA for the CDR3: TGTGCCAGCAGCTTAACGAGAGGTCAAACTAGCACAGATACGCAGTATTTT. Amino acid sequence: CASSLTRGQTSTDTQYF.

The chain is built from TRBV7-9 and TRBJ2-2, with D tentatively TRBD2 (5 bases). The germline V and J ends were trimmed by 4 bases and 2 bases, with 14 bases remaining between them. CDR3 size: 16 residues. CDR1 and CDR2 (germline): SEHNR, FQNEAQ (reference sequence). The DNA for the CDR3 is TGTGCCAGCAGCTCGCTTCGGACGGGAAACACCGGGGAGCTGTTTTTT. Translated: CASSSLRTGNTGELFF.

The chain combines TRBV10-3 with TRBJ1-5, with no clear D. Per germline, CDR1 ENHRY and CDR2 SYGVKD. V lost 6 bases to trimming and J lost 7 bases, with 16 bases between them. This CDR3 spans 14 amino acids. Here the CDR3 DNA reads TGTGCCATCAGCAACAGCGGAGCCGGGCAGCCCCAGCATTTT. Its protein product is CAISNSGAGQPQHF.

This chain connects TRBV4-3 to TRBJ1-2; 8 positions agree with TRBD1. Germline CDR1 reads LGHNA; CDR2 reads YSLEER. After removal of 1 base from V and 7 bases from J, the junction contained 14 bases not matched to a gene. The CDR3 is made up of 17 amino acids. CDR3 loop: CASSQAKDRARVFGYTF. In DNA form, the CDR3 reads TGCGCCAGCAGCCAAGCGAAGGACAGGGCCCGCGTATTTGGCTACACCTTC.

The chain carries TRBV19 and TRBJ1-2; TRBD1 matches at 7 bases. The V and J ends lost 8 bases and 5 bases, in that order; junction bases with no gene match: 8. The CDR3 is 13 amino acids. CDR1 and CDR2 from the germline V gene are LNHDA and SQIVND (reference sequence). In DNA form, the CDR3 reads TGTGCCAGTTCCGGGACAGACTTTTATGGCTACACCTTC. As protein: CASSGTDFYGYTF.

The chain carries TRBV10-3 and TRBJ2-2; D is uncertain. Germline V gives CDR1 ENHRY, CDR2 SYGVKD. Trimming removed 4 bases at V and 5 bases at J, with 11 bases between. The CDR3 is made up of 14 amino acids. CDR3 DNA sequence: TGTGCCATCAGTGTTGTGGTAGGGACCGGGGAGCTGTTTTTT. Translated, it gives CAISVVVGTGELFF.

V is TRBV12-5 and J is TRBJ2-1, with D uncertain. Germline values: CDR1 LGHNT, CDR2 FRNRAP. The CDR3 spans 14 residues. V dropped 1 base and J dropped 6 bases, with 10 bases sitting between them. The CDR3 loop reads CASGLGVFANEQFF. Here the CDR3 DNA reads TGTGCTAGTGGTTTGGGTGTTTTCGCCAATGAGCAGTTCTTC.

The chain combines TRBV6-5 with TRBJ1-2, with 7 bases fitting TRBD1. Trimming at V came to 5 bases and at J to 4 bases, leaving 4 bases not matched to a gene. The CDR3 loop spans 13 amino acids. Germline values: CDR1 MNHEY, CDR2 SVGAGI. CDR3 bases: TGTGCCAGCAGTGTGGCAGGGGGCTATGGCTACACCTTC. It codes for CASSVAGGYGYTF.

This clone was detected a few times. V usage is TRBV5-1 and J usage is TRBJ2-2, with 8 bases matching TRBD2. There are 17 residues in the CDR3. Germline assignment: CDR1 SGHRS and CDR2 YFSETQ. J lost 0 bases, V lost 6 bases, and 10 bases had no gene match. Here the CDR3 DNA reads TGCGCCAGCACCTTCGGGGGGGACTCTGCGAACACCGGGGAGCTGTTTTTT. Translated: CASTFGGDSANTGELFF.

This chain connects TRBV6-5 to TRBJ1-1; 7 bases map to TRBD1. Trimming removed 6 bases from V and 4 bases from J; junction bases left unmatched: 5. In germline, CDR1 is MNHEY, CDR2 SVGAGI. The CDR3 loop spans 13 amino acids. This CDR3 is CASSGQVRTEAFF. CDR3 in DNA: TGTGCCAGCAGCGGACAGGTGCGCACTGAAGCTTTCTTT.

This clone was counted a single time. J is TRBJ2-3 and V is TRBV13, with 10 bases matching TRBD2. This CDR3 has 15 amino acids. V lost 2 bases to trimming and J lost 4 bases; unmatched junction nucleotides: 3. The germline V gene has CDR1 PRHDT and CDR2 FYEKMQ (reference sequence). The CDR3 DNA follows: TGTGCCAGCAGCTTAAGAGCGGGGGGGCCAGATACGCAGTATTTT. Translated: CASSLRAGGPDTQYF.

The chain couples TRBV30 to TRBJ1-1; D uncertain. V shed 1 base and J shed 1 base, with 7 bases lying between them. This CDR3 comprises 13 residues. The germline V gene encodes CDR1 GTSNPN and CDR2 SVGIG (reference sequence). The CDR3 spells CAWSAGANTEAFF. Written as DNA, the CDR3 is TGTGCCTGGAGTGCGGGAGCGAACACTGAAGCTTTCTTT.

This chain uses TRBV6-5 with TRBJ1-2; D remains unclear. The CDR3 contains 14 residues. CDR1 is MNHEY and CDR2 is SVGAGI in the germline V gene. Trimming left V 5 bases short and J 7 bases short, with 17 bases between. The CDR3 spells CASSLRGPPSGYTF. Written as DNA, the CDR3 is TGTGCCAGCAGTCTGCGGGGTCCCCCGTCTGGCTACACCTTC.

V and J are TRBV6-6 and TRBJ1-1, with D unclear. The CDR3 covers 13 residues. Looked up from germline, CDR1 is MNHNY and CDR2 is SVGAGI (reference sequence). V was pared by 5 bases and J by 4 bases, with 11 bases between. CDR3 sequence (DNA): TGTGCCAGCAGTCGGACTTATGGCACTGAAGCTTTCTTT. Its protein is CASSRTYGTEAFF.

This rearrangement joins TRBV15 to TRBJ2-7; no clear D. V lost 4 bases to trimming and J lost 4 bases, with 5 bases between them. This CDR3 is 11 amino acids long. In germline, CDR1 is LNHNV, CDR2 YYDKDF (reference sequence). The CDR3 loop reads CATSTYYEQYF. Written as DNA, the CDR3 is TGTGCCACCAGCACATATTACGAGCAGTACTTC.

V usage is TRBV6-5 and J usage is TRBJ2-1, with D maybe TRBD1 (5 bases). V lost 5 bases and J lost 4, with 9 bases in between. CDR3 length equals 13 residues. CDR1 MNHEY and CDR2 SVGAGI come from the germline V gene. This chain's CDR3 is CASSRQRYNEQFF. CDR3 DNA sequence: TGTGCCAGCAGTCGACAGAGATACAATGAGCAGTTCTTC.

This clone was observed once. The chain uses TRBV11-2 and TRBJ1-1; no clear D gene. The V end lost 6 bases, the J end lost 3 bases, and 14 bases lay between the germline ends. The CDR3 length is 14 residues. Germline V gene data show CDR1 as SGHAT and CDR2 as FQNNGV. The CDR3 spells CASSFDRWDTEAFF. CDR3 bases: TGTGCCAGCAGTTTTGACCGATGGGACACTGAAGCTTTCTTT.

The rearrangement joins TRBV29-1 to TRBJ1-4, with 8 bases fitting TRBD1. The CDR3 has 14 amino acids. V shed 4 bases, J shed 2 bases, and the junction held 3 bases outside the gene matches. Germline values: CDR1 SQVTM, CDR2 ANQGSEA. CDR3 loop: CSVVPGGTNEKLFF. The CDR3 DNA follows: TGCAGCGTTGTTCCAGGGGGCACTAATGAAAAACTGTTTTTT.

The V call is TRBV2, the J call TRBJ1-5; D is uncertain. From germline, CDR1 is SNHLY and CDR2 FYNNEI. CDR3 length: 15 residues. V lost 0 bases and J lost 2, with 8 bases in between. CDR3 sequence reads: CASSEALDGNQPQHF. The CDR3 coding sequence is TGTGCCAGCAGTGAAGCGTTGGATGGCAATCAGCCCCAGCATTTT.

CDR3 bases: TGTGCCAGCGGGGTGACTAGCGGGGTAACCGGGGAGCTGTTTTTT. Protein product: CASGVTSGVTGELFF. V usage is TRBV6-1 and J usage is TRBJ2-2; 11 bases are a match to TRBD2. Germline CDR1 MNHNS, CDR2 SASEGT. CDR3 length: 15 residues. With 8 bases clipped from V and 5 bases from J, the junction kept 7 bases outside the gene matches.

A few counts support this clone. The V call is TRBV5-4, the J call TRBJ1-3; TRBD1 aligns across 11 bases. This CDR3 contains 15 residues. In germline, CDR1 is SGHNT, CDR2 YYREEE (reference sequence). Trimming at V came to 3 bases and at J to 4 bases, leaving 3 bases not matched to a gene. CDR3 bases: TGTGCCAGCAGCTGGGGGACAGGGGGAGGAAACACCATATATTTT. Its protein product is CASSWGTGGGNTIYF.

Only one count was recorded for this clone. V is TRBV2 and J is TRBJ1-2, with TRBD1 matching over 7 bases. Germline CDR1 and CDR2: SNHLY and FYNNEI. V lost 5 bases to trimming and J lost 2 bases; unmatched junction nucleotides: 5. The CDR3 sequence is 14 residues long. The CDR3 spells CASSRDSGNYGYTF. CDR3 nucleotides: TGTGCCAGCAGTCGGGACAGCGGCAACTATGGCTACACCTTC.

The gene calls are TRBV18 and TRBJ2-7; the match to TRBD2 covers 7 bases. From germline, CDR1 is KGHSH and CDR2 LQKENI. This CDR3 spans 13 amino acids. J lost 2 bases, V lost 2 bases, and 0 bases had no gene match. The CDR3 bases are TGTGCCAGCTCACCAGGGACTACCTACGAGCAGTACTTC. Protein sequence: CASSPGTTYEQYF.